This TCR beta chain appears in the sequencing data of a study of response to subunit inactivated influenza vaccine. Whole-study results and caveats: The authors suggested that few new T cells are recruited per seasonal influenza vaccination.

The CDR3 consists of 15 residues. Germline CDR1 reads KGHSH; CDR2 reads LQKENI. The V and J ends lost 3 bases and 7 bases respectively, with 13 bases between them. TCRdb fed the RT-PCR reads into MiXCR, producing one record per CDR3 protein. The sample includes about 500,000 distinct CDR3 sequences, more than 7% seen only once; the top ten take around 12%. This clonotype occurred many times. The target antigen is unknown. The receptor's source is a man aged 50-75 years who received an inactivated influenza vaccine. The gene calls are TRBV18 and TRBJ1-6; unclear D gene. This specimen was PBMCs from blood, taken around 25 months after vaccination. As DNA, the CDR3 is TGTGCCAGCTCACCTCCATCTCTCGGCAATTCACCCCTCCACTTT. It codes for CASSPPSLGNSPLHF.